The 10 T cell receptor beta chains below come from one sample, sequenced in a study of T cell responses to AZD1222 COVID-19 vaccine. This table comes from immunoSEQ multiplex PCR, and its TCRdb copy is limited to in-frame clones, with some not included. The sample contains 15,000 to 20,000 clones, nearly 90% of which appear only once. The starting material was peripheral blood, obtained 28 days after the second AZD1222 dose. These receptor sequences come from an adult who received the AZD1222 COVID-19 vaccine.

The chain recombines TRBV7-9 with TRBJ2-7; TRBD1 matches at 7 bases. V was pared by 5 bases and J by 3 bases, with 10 bases of the junction left unmatched. The germline V gene has CDR1 SEHNR and CDR2 FQNEAQ (reference sequence). The CDR3 is 15 amino acids. CDR3 coding DNA: TGTGCCAGCAGCCGCTTACTCGGGACAGACTACGAGCAGTACTTC. Amino acid sequence: CASSRLLGTDYEQYF.

V and J are TRBV7-9 and TRBJ2-1; a possible D gene is TRBD1 (6 bases). V lost 5 bases, J lost 0 bases, and 14 bases lay in between. CDR3 length: 16 residues. The germline V gene encodes CDR1 SEHNR and CDR2 FQNEAQ (reference sequence). CDR3 sequence (DNA): TGTGCCAGCAGCCCTCACAGGGCGAGCTCCTACAATGAGCAGTTCTTC. Protein sequence: CASSPHRASSYNEQFF.

The CDR3 region has the DNA TGTGCCAGCAGTTCAGGGGGCGATTACACTGAAGCTTTCTTT. Its translation is CASSSGGDYTEAFF. The rearrangement uses TRBV28 and TRBJ1-1, with 8 bases that match TRBD1. Trimming cost V 4 bases and J 3 bases; bases outside gene matches: 4. Germline V gives CDR1 MDHEN, CDR2 SYDVKM. The CDR3 has 14 residues.

The chain is built from TRBV28 and TRBJ1-5; D uncertain. The V gene lost 3 bases and the J gene lost 0 bases, with 12 bases spanning the gap. The germline V gene encodes CDR1 MDHEN and CDR2 SYDVKM. There are 16 residues in the CDR3. The DNA for the CDR3 is TGTGCCAGCAGTTTTCTATCGGGGAATAGCAATCAGCCCCAGCATTTT. Its translation: CASSFLSGNSNQPQHF.

V usage is TRBV18 and J usage is TRBJ2-7; either TRBD1 or TRBD2 may fit D (5 bases each). Germline loops: CDR1 KGHSH, CDR2 LQKENI. This CDR3 region has 13 residues. V was clipped by 8 bases and J by 4 bases, with 15 bases between them. The DNA of the CDR3 is TGTGCCAGCGCGCCGGGGCCGGAGTACGAGCAGTACTTC. It translates to CASAPGPEYEQYF.

The V and J genes are TRBV5-1 and TRBJ2-3; 15 bases are a match to TRBD2. The germline V gene has CDR1 SGHRS and CDR2 YFSETQ. The CDR3 consists of 16 residues. With 3 bases clipped from V and 5 bases from J, the junction kept 4 bases outside the gene matches. Written as DNA, the CDR3 is TGCGCCAGCAGCTCGGGACTAGCGGGAGGTAAAGATACGCAGTATTTT. This sequence encodes CASSSGLAGGKDTQYF.

The gene calls are TRBV14 and TRBJ2-3; D is uncertain. V was clipped by 5 bases and J by 2 bases, with 17 bases between them. The CDR3 contains 16 residues. CDR1 and CDR2 (germline): SGHDN, FVKESK. CDR3 residues: CASSSPANGLTDTQYF. The CDR3 nucleotides read TGTGCCAGCAGCTCCCCCGCAAACGGTCTCACAGATACGCAGTATTTT.

The CDR3 protein is CASSTGTANTGELFF. The CDR3 nucleotides are TGTGCCAGCAGTACCGGGACAGCAAACACCGGGGAGCTGTTTTTT. The V and J genes are TRBV3-1 (or the pseudogene TRBV3-2) and TRBJ2-2, with 7 bases fitting TRBD1. This CDR3 is 15 amino acids long. V shed 6 bases, J shed 2 bases, and the junction held 6 bases outside the gene matches. In germline, CDR1 is LGHDT, CDR2 YNNKEL (reference sequence).

Only a few counts were recorded for this clone. Within the sample, other DNA sequences also encode this same CDR3. The gene calls are TRBV6-4 and TRBJ2-5, with 11 bases lining up with TRBD2. The V gene end was trimmed by 6 bases and the J gene end by 2 bases; junction bases not matched to a gene: 5. Germline V gene sequence: CDR1 MRHNA, CDR2 SNTAGT. The CDR3 is made up of 15 amino acids. The CDR3 reads CASSGTSGPQETQYF. The CDR3 coding sequence is TGTGCCAGCAGCGGGACTAGCGGACCTCAAGAGACCCAGTACTTC.

The V gene is TRBV14, the J gene TRBJ2-3; D possibly corresponds to TRBD2 (5 bases). Trimming shortened V by 2 bases and J by 3 bases, and 9 bases separated the two germline ends. This CDR3 comprises 14 residues. Looked up from germline, CDR1 is SGHDN and CDR2 is FVKESK. CDR3 DNA sequence: TGTGCCAGCAGCCAACCCGGGGTAACAGATACGCAGTATTTT. Its translation is CASSQPGVTDTQYF.